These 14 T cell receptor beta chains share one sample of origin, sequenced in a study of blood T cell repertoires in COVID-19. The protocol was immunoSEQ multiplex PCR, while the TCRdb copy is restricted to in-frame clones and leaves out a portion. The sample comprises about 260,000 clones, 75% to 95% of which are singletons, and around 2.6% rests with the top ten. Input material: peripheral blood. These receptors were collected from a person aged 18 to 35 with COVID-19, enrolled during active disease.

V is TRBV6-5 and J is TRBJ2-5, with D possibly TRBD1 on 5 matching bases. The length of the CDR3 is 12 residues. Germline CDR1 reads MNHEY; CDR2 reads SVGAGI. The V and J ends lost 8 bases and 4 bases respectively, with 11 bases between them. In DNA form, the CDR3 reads TGTGCCAGCGGGGCCCCCCCAGAGACCCAGTACTTC. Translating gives CASGAPPETQYF.

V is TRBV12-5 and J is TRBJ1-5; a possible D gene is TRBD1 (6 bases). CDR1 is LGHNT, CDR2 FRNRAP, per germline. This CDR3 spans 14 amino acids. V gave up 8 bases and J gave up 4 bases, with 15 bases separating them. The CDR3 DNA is TGTGCTAGTCACACAGGGCACTTAAATCAGCCCCAGCATTTT. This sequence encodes CASHTGHLNQPQHF.

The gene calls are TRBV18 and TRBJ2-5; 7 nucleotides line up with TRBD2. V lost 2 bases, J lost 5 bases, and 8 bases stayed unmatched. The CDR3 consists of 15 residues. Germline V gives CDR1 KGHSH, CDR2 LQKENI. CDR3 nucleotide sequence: TGTGCCAGCTCACCAACGACGGGAGGAGGGGAGACCCAGTACTTC. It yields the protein CASSPTTGGGETQYF.

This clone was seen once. CDR3 nucleotide sequence: TGTGCCAGCAGTGTACTAGCGGGCGATAGCTACAATGAGCAGTTCTTC. Its translation is CASSVLAGDSYNEQFF. The chain couples TRBV2 to TRBJ2-1, with TRBD2 matching over 9 bases. The CDR3 length is 16 residues. After removal of 4 bases from V and 3 bases from J, the junction contained 7 bases not matched to a gene. Germline CDR1 SNHLY, CDR2 FYNNEI.

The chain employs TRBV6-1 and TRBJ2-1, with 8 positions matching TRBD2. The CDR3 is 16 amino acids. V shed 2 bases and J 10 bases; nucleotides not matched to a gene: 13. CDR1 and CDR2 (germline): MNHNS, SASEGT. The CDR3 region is CASSEYRGRTQGEQFF. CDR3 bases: TGTGCCAGCAGTGAATACCGCGGGAGGACCCAGGGAGAGCAGTTCTTC.

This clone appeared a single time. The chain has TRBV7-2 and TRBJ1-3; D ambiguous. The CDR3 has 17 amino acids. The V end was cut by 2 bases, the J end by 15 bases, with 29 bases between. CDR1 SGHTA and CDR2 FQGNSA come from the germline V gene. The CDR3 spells CASSLRPAEGPEGLRYF. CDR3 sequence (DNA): TGTGCCAGCAGCTTAAGGCCCGCCGAGGGTCCTGAGGGCTTGAGATATTTT.

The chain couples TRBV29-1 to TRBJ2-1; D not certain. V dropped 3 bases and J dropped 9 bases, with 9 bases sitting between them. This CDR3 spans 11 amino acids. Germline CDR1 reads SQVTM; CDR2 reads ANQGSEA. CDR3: CSVDVSFEQFF. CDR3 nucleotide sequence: TGCAGCGTTGACGTTAGTTTTGAGCAGTTCTTC.

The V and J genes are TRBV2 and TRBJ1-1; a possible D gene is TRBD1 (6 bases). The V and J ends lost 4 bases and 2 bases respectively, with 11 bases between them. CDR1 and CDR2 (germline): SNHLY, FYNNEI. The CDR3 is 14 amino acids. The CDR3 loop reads CASSVKGQNTEAFF. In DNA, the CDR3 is TGTGCCAGCAGTGTCAAGGGACAAAACACTGAAGCTTTCTTT.

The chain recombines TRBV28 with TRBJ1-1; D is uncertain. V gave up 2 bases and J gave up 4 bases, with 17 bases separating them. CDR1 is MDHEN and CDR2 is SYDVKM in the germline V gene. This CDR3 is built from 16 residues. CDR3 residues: CASSLVRFGVGTEAFF. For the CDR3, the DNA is TGTGCCAGCAGTTTAGTTAGGTTCGGGGTAGGCACTGAAGCTTTCTTT.

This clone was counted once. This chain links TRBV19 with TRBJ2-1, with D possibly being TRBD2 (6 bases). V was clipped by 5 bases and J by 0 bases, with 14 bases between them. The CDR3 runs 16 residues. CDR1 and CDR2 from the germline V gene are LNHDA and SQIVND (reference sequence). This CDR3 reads CASSWGTYPSYNEQFF. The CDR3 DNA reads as TGTGCCAGTAGTTGGGGGACTTACCCCTCCTACAATGAGCAGTTCTTC. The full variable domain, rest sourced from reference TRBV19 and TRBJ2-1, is DGGITQSPKYLFRKEGQNVTLSCEQNLNHDAMYWYRQDPGQGLRLIYYSQIVNDFQKGDIAEGYSVSREKKESFPLTVTSAQKNPTAFYLCASSWGTYPSYNEQFFGPGTRLTVL.

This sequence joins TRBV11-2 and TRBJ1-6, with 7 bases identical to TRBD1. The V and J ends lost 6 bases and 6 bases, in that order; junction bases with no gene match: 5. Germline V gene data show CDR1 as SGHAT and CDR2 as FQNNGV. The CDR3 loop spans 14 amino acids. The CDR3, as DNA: TGTGCCAGCAGTTATACAGGGGTTAATTCACCCCTCCACTTT. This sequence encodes CASSYTGVNSPLHF.

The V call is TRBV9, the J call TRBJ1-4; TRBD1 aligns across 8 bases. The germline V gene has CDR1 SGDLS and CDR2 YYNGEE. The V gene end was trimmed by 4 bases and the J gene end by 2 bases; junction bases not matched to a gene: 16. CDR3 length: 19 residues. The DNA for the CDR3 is TGTGCCAGCAGCCACCCACAGGGGGAAAGAAGATCTACTAATGAAAAACTGTTTTTT. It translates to CASSHPQGERRSTNEKLFF. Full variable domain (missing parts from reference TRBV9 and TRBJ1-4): DSGVTQTPKHLITATGQRVTLRCSPRSGDLSVYWYQQSLDQGLQFLIQYYNGEERAKGNILERFSAQQFPDLHSELNLSSLELGDSALYFCASSHPQGERRSTNEKLFFGSGTQLSVL.

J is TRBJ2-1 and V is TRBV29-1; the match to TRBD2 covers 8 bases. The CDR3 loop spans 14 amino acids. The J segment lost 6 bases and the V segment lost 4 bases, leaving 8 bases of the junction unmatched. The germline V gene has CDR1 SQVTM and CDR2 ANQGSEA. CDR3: CSVVVGTSGNEQFF. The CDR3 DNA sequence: TGCAGCGTTGTAGTTGGTACTAGCGGCAATGAGCAGTTCTTC.

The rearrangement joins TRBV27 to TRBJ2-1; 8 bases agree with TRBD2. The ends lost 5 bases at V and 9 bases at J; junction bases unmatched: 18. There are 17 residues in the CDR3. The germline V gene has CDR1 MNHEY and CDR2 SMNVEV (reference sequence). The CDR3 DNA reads TGTGCCAGCAGTCCCCTTCAAGCGGGAGTTTTGTGGATTGAGCAGTTCTTC. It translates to CASSPLQAGVLWIEQFF.